This is a list of T cell receptor beta chains from one sample in a study of neurological immune-mediated disorders. TCRdb re-analysed the 5' RACE reads in MiXCR, keeping a single row per CDR3 protein. This sample yields approximately 48,000 distinct CDR3 sequences, of which 10% to 13% are seen a single time; about 5.7% belongs to the top ten. Sequencing used PBMCs. These receptor sequences come from an older man with HTLV-1-associated myelopathy (HAM/TSP). The CDR3 runs from the conserved cysteine through the conserved F or W.

V gene,CDR3 length,J gene,CDR3 protein
TRBV18,14,TRBJ1-1,CASSPRQTNTEAFF
TRBV6-2/TRBV6-3,15,TRBJ2-5,CASIDGGRLQETQYF
TRBV7-2,21,TRBJ2-2,CASSLEPLRAAGEGNTGELFF
TRBV4-3,12,TRBJ1-4,CASSQVREKLFF
TRBV25-1,15,TRBJ1-6,CASSEFEDYNSPLHF
TRBV27,14,TRBJ1-4,CASRGLGTNEKLFF
TRBV12-3/TRBV12-4,14,TRBJ2-3,CASTRGGSPDTQYF
TRBV19,16,TRBJ2-2,CASSVDRGFSTGELFF
TRBV15,12,TRBJ1-2,CATSRRLYGYTF
TRBV27,12,TRBJ1-1,CASRGGGTEGFF
TRBV20-1,14,TRBJ2-7,CSSSLAGGIYEQYF
TRBV7-9,14,TRBJ2-6,CASRQLSGANVLTF